The entry below describes one TCR beta chain. The entry originates in a study of blood T cell repertoires in COVID-19. As for the study in general: Sites across the United States, Italy and Spain contributed samples from acute and convalescent COVID-19.

After removal of 0 bases from V and 3 bases from J, the junction contained 12 bases not matched to a gene. The CDR3 loop spans 18 amino acids. Germline CDR1 is SGDLS and CDR2 is YYNGEE. Here immunoSEQ multiplex PCR was the method, and the copy in TCRdb shows in-frame clones only, minus some. The table shows tens of thousands of clones, with approximately 81% occurring only once. The sample comprised peripheral blood. The origin of this receptor is a woman aged 70-85 years in a cohort sampled during active COVID-19. The chain employs TRBV9 and TRBJ1-1, with 9 bases aligning to TRBD1. For the CDR3, the DNA is TGTGCCAGCAGCGTAGCCGTAAAGATCGACAGGGGGGACACTGAAGCTTTCTTT. Its translation: CASSVAVKIDRGDTEAFF.